One sample yielded the 14 T cell receptor beta chains listed below, sequenced in a study of blood T cell repertoires in COVID-19. The method was immunoSEQ multiplex PCR; TCRdb's version includes in-frame clones alone and lacks a portion of them. The repertoire holds around 330,000 clones, with approximately 90% as singletons. Material for sequencing was peripheral blood. The source of these receptors is a woman in her twenties or thirties with COVID-19, enrolled during active disease.

This chain links TRBV11-3 with TRBJ2-1; 7 bases line up with TRBD2. This CDR3 is 16 amino acids long. Germline V lookup: CDR1 SGHNT, CDR2 YENEEA. V trimming: 0 bases; J trimming: 4 bases; junction bases outside the gene matches: 6. The CDR3 nucleotides read TGTGCCAGCAGCTTAGACTTTGGCGGGGGATACAATGAGCAGTTCTTC. Translating it yields CASSLDFGGGYNEQFF.

This clone was counted at least ten times. The chain is built from TRBV11-3 and TRBJ2-7, with D tentatively TRBD2 (5 bases). The CDR3 is 16 residues long. V shed 1 base and J shed 5 bases, with 18 bases lying between them. Germline values: CDR1 SGHNT, CDR2 YENEEA. CDR3 sequence (DNA): TGTGCCAGCAGCTTAGCTAGCAGGACTGTCGATCACGAGCAGTACTTC. Protein product: CASSLASRTVDHEQYF.

The chain links TRBV19 to TRBJ1-4; D unresolved. The CDR3 covers 13 residues. Per germline, CDR1 LNHDA and CDR2 SQIVND (reference sequence). Trimming removed 4 bases from V and 4 bases from J, with 7 bases in between. The DNA of the CDR3 is TGTGCCAGTAGTAGGGCAGTTAATGAAAAACTGTTTTTT. It specifies CASSRAVNEKLFF.

This chain uses TRBV18 with TRBJ2-4; weak D call: TRBD1 (6 bases). CDR3 size: 16 residues. Germline CDR1 KGHSH, CDR2 LQKENI. The V end was cut by 4 bases, the J end by 8 bases, with 21 bases between. The CDR3 DNA reads TGTGCCAGCTCACGTCTTAGCACATACAGGGCGGACATTCAGTACTTC. Translating gives CASSRLSTYRADIQYF.

This sequence joins TRBV30 and TRBJ1-1; no clear D. Germline V gene lookup returns CDR1 GTSNPN and CDR2 SVGIG (reference sequence). The V end lost 3 bases, the J end lost 0 bases, and 8 bases lay between the germline ends. The CDR3 consists of 13 residues. The CDR3 DNA sequence: TGTGCCTGGAGCCTTCTCTTGAACACTGAAGCTTTCTTT. It encodes CAWSLLLNTEAFF. The entire variable domain, with the rest obtained from reference TRBV30 and TRBJ1-1, is as follows: SQTIHQWPATLVQPVGSPLSLECTVEGTSNPNLYWYRQAAGRGLQLLFYSVGIGQISSEVPQNLSASRPQDRQFILSSKKLLLSDSGFYLCAWSLLLNTEAFFGQGTRLTVV.

The rearrangement uses TRBV28 and TRBJ1-2; D call uncertain. This CDR3 has 13 amino acids. Germline CDR1 reads MDHEN; CDR2 reads SYDVKM. The V end lost 3 bases, the J end lost 8 bases, and 13 bases lay between the germline ends. DNA of the CDR3: TGTGCCAGCAGTTTTTCCGCGGGGAGAGGCTACACCTTC. It encodes CASSFSAGRGYTF.

This rearrangement joins TRBV19 to TRBJ1-1; no reliable D call. The CDR3 length is 14 residues. V shed 8 bases and J shed 2 bases, with 15 bases lying between them. Germline CDR1 and CDR2: LNHDA and SQIVND (reference sequence). The CDR3 loop is CASWGGGPNTEAFF. CDR3 bases: TGTGCCAGTTGGGGTGGAGGACCAAACACTGAAGCTTTCTTT.

This clone was counted only a few times. The rearrangement joins TRBV6-5 to TRBJ2-2; 9 nucleotides match TRBD1. J was trimmed by 5 bases and V by 7 bases; bases with no gene match: 8. CDR1 MNHEY and CDR2 SVGAGI come from the germline V gene. The CDR3 length is 15 residues. The chain's CDR3 is CASIFGQGWTGELFF. CDR3 nucleotide sequence: TGTGCCAGCATATTCGGACAGGGGTGGACCGGGGAGCTGTTTTTT.

The CDR3 DNA sequence: TGTGCCAGCAGCTTAGCAATGGGGCCCTACGAGCAGTACTTC. Its translation is CASSLAMGPYEQYF. The V gene is TRBV7-7, the J gene TRBJ2-7; D possibly corresponds to TRBD1 (5 bases). Germline lookup yields CDR1 SSHAT and CDR2 FNYEAQ (reference sequence). CDR3 length equals 14 residues. Between the trimmed V and J ends, which lost 0 bases and 2 bases, there was a span of 8 bases.

The rearrangement links TRBV6-2 or TRBV6-3 to TRBJ2-2, with 8 bases matching TRBD2. The CDR3 length is 17 residues. J was trimmed by 3 bases and V by 3 bases; bases with no gene match: 9. Germline CDR1 MNHEY, CDR2 SVGEGT. The CDR3 reads CASSYLAGGRDTGELFF. CDR3 nucleotides: TGTGCCAGCAGTTATCTGGCGGGGGGCCGTGACACCGGGGAGCTGTTTTTT.

This clone came up once. This chain connects TRBV27 to TRBJ2-3; 14 bases match TRBD2. The CDR3 covers 17 residues. Germline CDR1 is MNHEY and CDR2 is SMNVEV (reference sequence). J gave up 4 bases and V 5 bases, and 8 bases lay outside the gene matches. Written as DNA, the CDR3 is TGTGCCAGCAGTCCCCGACTAGCGGGGGGGCGGTCAGATACGCAGTATTTT. It translates to CASSPRLAGGRSDTQYF.

The V call is TRBV6-5, the J call TRBJ2-5; unclear D gene. Trimming stripped 5 bases from V and 5 bases from J, with 12 bases between. Germline CDR1 MNHEY, CDR2 SVGAGI. This CDR3 has 13 residues. CDR3 nucleotides: TGTGCCAGCAGTCCAACGAAACGGGAGACCCAGTACTTC. This encodes CASSPTKRETQYF.

This rearrangement joins TRBV5-1 to TRBJ1-1; tentative D call: TRBD1 (5 bases). Trimming pared 7 bases from V and 2 bases from J, leaving 12 bases between. The germline V gene encodes CDR1 SGHRS and CDR2 YFSETQ. CDR3 length: 13 amino acids. CDR3 nucleotides: TGCGCCAGCCAATCGACAGCAAACACTGAAGCTTTCTTT. This gives the protein CASQSTANTEAFF.

The rearrangement uses TRBV3-1 (or the pseudogene TRBV3-2) and TRBJ1-1; the D gene is possibly TRBD1 (6 bases). Trimming pared 0 bases from V and 9 bases from J, leaving 11 bases between. Germline lookup yields CDR1 LGHDT and CDR2 YNNKEL (reference sequence). The CDR3 runs 13 residues. The CDR3 is CASSQDRTGKAFF. The CDR3 DNA sequence: TGTGCCAGCAGCCAAGATAGAACAGGGAAAGCTTTCTTT.